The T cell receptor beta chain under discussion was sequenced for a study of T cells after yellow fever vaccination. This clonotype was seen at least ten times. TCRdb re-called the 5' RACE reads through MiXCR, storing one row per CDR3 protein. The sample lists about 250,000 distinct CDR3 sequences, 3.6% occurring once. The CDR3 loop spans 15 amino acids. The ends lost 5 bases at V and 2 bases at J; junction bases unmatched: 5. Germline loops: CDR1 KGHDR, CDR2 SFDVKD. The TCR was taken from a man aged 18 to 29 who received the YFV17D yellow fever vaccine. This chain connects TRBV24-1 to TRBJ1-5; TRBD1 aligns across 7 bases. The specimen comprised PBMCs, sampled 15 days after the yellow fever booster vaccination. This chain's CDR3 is CATSGTGVGNQPQHF. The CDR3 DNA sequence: TGTGCCACCAGTGGGACAGGCGTCGGCAATCAGCCCCAGCATTTT.